This TCR beta chain originates from a study of beta chain features in type 1 diabetes. Study outcomes and limitations: For Type 1 diabetes patients, all four CD4+ subsets carried TCRB CDR3s that were moderately but significantly shorter.

This clone occurred a few times. Its antigen is unknown. The trim removed 7 bases at V and 5 bases at J, leaving 11 bases unmatched. This CDR3 comprises 15 residues. The germline gives CDR1 ENHRY, CDR2 SYGVKD. Expressed TCRB transcripts were sequenced because the entire RNA isolate underwent reverse transcription. TCRdb keeps only in-frame clones here, not all; method: immunoSEQ multiplex PCR. The repertoire holds 500,000 to 700,000 clones, around 16% seen once, with roughly 0.098% in the top ten. Sequenced input: naive CD4+ T cells from blood. The receptor's source is a man aged 18 to 30 in good health. This chain uses TRBV10-3 with TRBJ2-1, with 7 bases identical to TRBD2. In DNA, the CDR3 is TGTGCCATCACCCCGAGCGGGAACTTAGACAATGAGCAGTTCTTC. It codes for CAITPSGNLDNEQFF.